This T cell receptor (beta chain) originates from a study of T cells in Graves' hyperthyroidism and ophthalmopathy. There were TCR beta CDR3 regions amplified from RNA transcripts. HTBI primers were employed in a first-round RT-PCR of the TCR CDR3. Via MiXCR, TCRdb re-called the multiplex PCR reads, giving one row per CDR3 protein. This table has 300,000 to 400,000 distinct CDR3 sequences, over 15% appearing once. This clonotype was seen more than once but under ten times. The CDR3 has 16 residues. Germline-derived CDR1 and CDR2 are LNHNV and YYDKDF (reference sequence). Trimming shortened V by 0 bases and J by 5 bases, and 16 bases separated the two germline ends.

The clonotype was recovered from a woman in her 50s with Graves' hyperthyroidism. Sequencing was carried out using blood. This chain joins TRBV15 and TRBJ2-5, with D tentatively TRBD2 (6 bases). The CDR3 bases are TGTGCCACCAGCAGAGAGGTGTGGGGAAGCGGGGAGACCCAGTACTTC. This sequence encodes CATSREVWGSGETQYF.